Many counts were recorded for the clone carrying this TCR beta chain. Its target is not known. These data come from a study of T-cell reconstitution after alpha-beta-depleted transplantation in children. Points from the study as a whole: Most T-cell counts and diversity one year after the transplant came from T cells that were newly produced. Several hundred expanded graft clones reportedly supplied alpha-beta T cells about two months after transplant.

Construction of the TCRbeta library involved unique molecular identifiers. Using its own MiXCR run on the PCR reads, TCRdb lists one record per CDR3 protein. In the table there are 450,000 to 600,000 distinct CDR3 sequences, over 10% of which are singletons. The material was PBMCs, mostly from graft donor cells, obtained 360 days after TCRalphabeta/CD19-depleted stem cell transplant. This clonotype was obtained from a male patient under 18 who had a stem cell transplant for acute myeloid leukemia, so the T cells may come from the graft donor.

The DNA of the CDR3 is TGTGCCAGCAGCCAAGATCGTCTAGCGGGTCCCCCCGGGGAGCTGTTTTTT. Protein product: CASSQDRLAGPPGELFF. The chain employs TRBV3-1 and TRBJ2-2, with TRBD2 identical over 8 bases. Germline CDR1 and CDR2: LGHDT and YNNKEL (reference sequence). With 0 bases clipped from V and 6 bases from J, the junction kept 9 bases outside the gene matches. This CDR3 spans 17 amino acids. Using reference TRBV3-1 and TRBJ2-2 for the parts outside the CDR3, the full variable domain is DTAVSQTPKYLVTQMGNDKSIKCEQNLGHDTMYWYKQDSKKFLKIMFSYNNKELIINETVPNRFSPKSPDKAHLNLHINSLELGDSAVYFCASSQDRLAGPPGELFFGEGSRLTVL.